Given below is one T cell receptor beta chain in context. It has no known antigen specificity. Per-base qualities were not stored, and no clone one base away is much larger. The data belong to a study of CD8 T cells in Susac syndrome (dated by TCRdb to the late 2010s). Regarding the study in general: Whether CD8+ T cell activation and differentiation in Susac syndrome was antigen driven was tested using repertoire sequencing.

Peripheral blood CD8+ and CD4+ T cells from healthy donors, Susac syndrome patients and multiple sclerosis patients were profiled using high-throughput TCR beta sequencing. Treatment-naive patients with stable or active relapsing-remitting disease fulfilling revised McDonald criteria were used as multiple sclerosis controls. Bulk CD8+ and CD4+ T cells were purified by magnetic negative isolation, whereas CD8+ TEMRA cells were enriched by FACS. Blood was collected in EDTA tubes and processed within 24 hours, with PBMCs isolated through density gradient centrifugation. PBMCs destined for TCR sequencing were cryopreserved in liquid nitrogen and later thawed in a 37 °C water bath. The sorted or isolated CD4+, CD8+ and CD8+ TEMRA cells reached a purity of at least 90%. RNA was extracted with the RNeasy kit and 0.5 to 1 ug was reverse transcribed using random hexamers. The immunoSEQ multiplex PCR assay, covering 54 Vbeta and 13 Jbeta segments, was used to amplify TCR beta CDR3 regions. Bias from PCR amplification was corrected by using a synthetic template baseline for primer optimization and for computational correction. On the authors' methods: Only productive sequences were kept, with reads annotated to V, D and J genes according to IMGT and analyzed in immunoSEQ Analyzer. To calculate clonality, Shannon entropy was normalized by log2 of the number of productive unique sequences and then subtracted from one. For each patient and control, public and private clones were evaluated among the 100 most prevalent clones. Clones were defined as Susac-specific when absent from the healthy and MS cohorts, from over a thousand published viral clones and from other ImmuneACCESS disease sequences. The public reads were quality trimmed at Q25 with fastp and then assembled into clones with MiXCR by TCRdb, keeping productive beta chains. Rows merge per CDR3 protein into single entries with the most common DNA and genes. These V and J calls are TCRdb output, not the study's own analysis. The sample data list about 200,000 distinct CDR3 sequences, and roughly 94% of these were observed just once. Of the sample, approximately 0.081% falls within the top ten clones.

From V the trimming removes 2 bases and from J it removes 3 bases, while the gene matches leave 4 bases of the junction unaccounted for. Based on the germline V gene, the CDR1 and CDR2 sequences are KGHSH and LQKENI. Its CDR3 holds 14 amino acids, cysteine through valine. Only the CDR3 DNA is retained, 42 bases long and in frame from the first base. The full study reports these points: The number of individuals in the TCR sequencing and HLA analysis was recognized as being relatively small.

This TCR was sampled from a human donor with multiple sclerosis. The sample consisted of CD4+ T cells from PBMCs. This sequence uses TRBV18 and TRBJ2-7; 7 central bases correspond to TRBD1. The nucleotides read TGTGCCAGCTCACCAACGACAGGGAGCTACGAGCAGTACGTC. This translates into CASSPTTGSYEQYV.